This TCR beta chain was recorded in a study of tumor and adjacent non-tumor tissue in lung cancer. Study at large: Patients comprised approximately eleven adenocarcinoma, a couple of squamous cell carcinoma and 1 small cell lung cancer.

With regard to this clonotype: What it binds is unknown. A junction end diverges from the germline sequence, so it may reflect a read error.

Three rounds of nested PCR, following a modified ARM-PCR protocol, produced the TCRbeta library. TCRdb redid the calling of the multiplex PCR reads with MiXCR, one entry per CDR3 protein. The sample records about 93,000 distinct CDR3 sequences, roughly 70% being singletons. RNA was extracted from bulk tissue without any cell sorting. Study-wide findings and caveats: Top 100 clones took a larger repertoire share in normal lung. Higher tumor TCR diversity was associated with shorter survival.

This CDR3 comprises 12 residues. Germline V CDR1 and CDR2: SEHNR, FQNEAQ (reference sequence). The TCR originated in a man in his sixties with non-small cell lung cancer. V is TRBV7-9 and J is TRBJ1-2, with no clear D. The source material was lung tumor tissue. CDR3 coding DNA: TGTGCCAGCAGCTTAGAGAGACACGGCTACGCCTTC. This codes for CASSLERHGYAF.